Listed below are T cell receptor beta chains from one sample, sequenced in a study of vaccination and CD4 T cells after COVID-19. In TCRdb, the PCR reads were re-called with MiXCR into one record per CDR3 protein. Found here are some 15,000 distinct CDR3 sequences, 52% of them singletons; the top ten hold approximately 7.7%. No antigen has been assigned to these receptors. The sample comprised CD4+ T cells from blood, cultured in vitro. These receptors were obtained from a human donor who had recovered from COVID-19. CDR3s include the opening cysteine and the closing phenylalanine or tryptophan. A D gene is named only where the DNA matches it firmly. Expanded clones get a size class; other rows say once, few or many, or leave the size out.

d_call	j_call	v_call	clone_size	cdr3_nt	cdr3_aa
-	TRBJ2-7	TRBV10-2	few	TGCGCCAGCAGTGCAAGCTCCTACGAGCAGTACTTC	CASSASSYEQYF
TRBD2	TRBJ2-1	TRBV7-3	medium-sized	TGTGCCAGCAGCTTAAGTGGAGCGGGAGGTGTTGGTGAGCAGTTCTTC	CASSLSGAGGVGEQFF
-	TRBJ2-3	TRBV19	few	TGTGCCAGTAGTATGTGGGGGTTCACAGATACGCAGTATTTT	CASSMWGFTDTQYF
-	TRBJ1-5	TRBV14	-	TGTGCCAGCAGCCAAGGCAGGAATCAGCCCCAGCATTTT	CASSQGRNQPQHF
TRBD2	TRBJ2-2	TRBV27	few	TGTGCCGCCGGGGGGGCGGGATCCAGCACCGGGGAGCTGTTTTTT	CAAGGAGSSTGELFF
-	TRBJ1-2	TRBV20-1	few	TGCAGTGCTAGAGATGCGGGGAAGAACTATGGCTACACCTTC	CSARDAGKNYGYTF
-	TRBJ2-6	TRBV12-5	-	TGTGCTAGTGGTACTGCTGGGGCCAACGTCCTGACTTTC	CASGTAGANVLTF
TRBD2	TRBJ2-3	TRBV20-1	few	TGCAGTGCTACCGGGGCTAGCGGGGATAGCACAGATACGCAGTATTTT	CSATGASGDSTDTQYF
-	TRBJ2-5	TRBV20-1	-	TGCAGTGCTGGGGTGGGGGAGACCCAGTACTTC	CSAGVGETQYF
TRBD2	TRBJ2-7	TRBV7-9	few	TGTGCCAGCAGCTTAAGACTAGCAGTGACCTACGAGCAGTACTTC	CASSLRLAVTYEQYF
TRBD2	TRBJ2-7	TRBV7-9	-	TGTGCCAGTGACGTAGCGGGAGTCGCCTACGAGCAGTACTTC	CASDVAGVAYEQYF
-	TRBJ2-7	TRBV12-3/TRBV12-4	-	TGTGCCAGCAGTTTTCGGCGGAAGCGCAACGAGCAGTACTTC	CASSFRRKRNEQYF
-	TRBJ1-3	TRBV5-4	-	TGTGCCAGCACCAACGAAGGGGTGGGCGGAAACACCATATATTTT	CASTNEGVGGNTIYF
TRBD2	TRBJ2-3	TRBV29-1	medium-sized	TGCAGCGTTGCCCCTAGCGGGAGGGGCACAGATACGCAGTATTTT	CSVAPSGRGTDTQYF
TRBD1	TRBJ2-7	TRBV6-1	few	TGTGCCAGCAGTGAAGGGGACAGGTTCTCCTACGAGCAGTACTTC	CASSEGDRFSYEQYF
-	TRBJ2-3	TRBV20-1	-	TGCAGTGCTAGAGTGAGCCCCGTGTCCGATACGCAGTATTTT	CSARVSPVSDTQYF
-	TRBJ2-5	TRBV5-4	-	TGTGCCAGCAGTATCCCGGAGGGGACCCAGTACTTC	CASSIPEGTQYF
-	TRBJ1-4	TRBV7-9	few	TGTGCCAGCAGCCGACAGACCTCAAATGAAAAACTGTTTTTT	CASSRQTSNEKLFF
-	TRBJ2-7	TRBV12-3/TRBV12-4	-	TGTGCCAGCAGTTTCGGAGGGGCCAATAGCTACGAGCAGTACTTC	CASSFGGANSYEQYF
TRBD2	TRBJ2-3	TRBV24-1	-	TGTGCCACCAGTGACCGGAGCGGGACCTTCACAGATACGCAGTATTTT	CATSDRSGTFTDTQYF
-	TRBJ1-1	TRBV7-3	-	TGTGCCAGCAGCCCCACCGGGGAAGGCGCTGAAGCTTTCTTT	CASSPTGEGAEAFF
TRBD2	TRBJ2-3	TRBV6-1	few	TGTGCCAGCAGTGGACGTGCGGGAGTGTCAGATACGCAGTATTTT	CASSGRAGVSDTQYF
-	TRBJ2-3	TRBV27	-	TGTGCCAGCAGTCTACGGGCGGGACGCACAGATACGCAGTATTTT	CASSLRAGRTDTQYF
-	TRBJ1-1	TRBV12-3/TRBV12-4	-	TGTGCCAGCAGGTCCGGGACTGGACTCCCCACTGAAGCTTTCTTT	CASRSGTGLPTEAFF
-	TRBJ2-2	TRBV7-3	-	TGTGCCAGCAGCGCAGTAGTTAGCACCGGGGAGCTGTTTTTT	CASSAVVSTGELFF
-	TRBJ2-2	TRBV20-1	-	TGCAGTGCTAGATACAGGGATGACACCGGGGAGCTGTTTTTT	CSARYRDDTGELFF
TRBD1	TRBJ1-1	TRBV28	once	TGTGCCAGCAGTCAATACCAGACAGGGGTAGCTGAAGCTTTCTTT	CASSQYQTGVAEAFF
-	TRBJ2-6	TRBV3-1	once	TGTGCCAGCAGCCAAGTTACAGGCTCTGGGGCCAACGTCCTGACTTTC	CASSQVTGSGANVLTF